This T cell receptor beta chain was observed in a study of CD8+CD57+ T cells in acquired aplastic anemia. Whoever was chosen for sequencing had shown CD8+CD57+ cell expansion by flow cytometry. There were no patients without severe acquired aplastic anemia. Profiling of TCR beta VDJ combinations and CDR3 sequences used genomic DNA as template. Using its own MiXCR run on the reads, TCRdb lists one record per CDR3 protein. The sample lists about 160,000 distinct CDR3 sequences, about 70% occurring once. There are 13 residues in the CDR3. Germline loops: CDR1 SEHNR, CDR2 FQNEAQ (reference sequence). The germline V and J ends were trimmed by 2 bases and 15 bases, with 17 bases remaining between them.

This clonotype originated in a human donor with aplastic anemia. The chain joins TRBV7-9 to TRBJ2-1; TRBD1 or TRBD2 may be the D gene (5 bases each). The source material was sorted CD4+, CD8+, or CD8+CD57+ T cells (not recorded which) from PBMCs. The CDR3 region has the DNA TGTGCCAGCAGCTTACCGGGACCCGCCTCGCCGTTCTTC. It yields the protein CASSLPGPASPFF.